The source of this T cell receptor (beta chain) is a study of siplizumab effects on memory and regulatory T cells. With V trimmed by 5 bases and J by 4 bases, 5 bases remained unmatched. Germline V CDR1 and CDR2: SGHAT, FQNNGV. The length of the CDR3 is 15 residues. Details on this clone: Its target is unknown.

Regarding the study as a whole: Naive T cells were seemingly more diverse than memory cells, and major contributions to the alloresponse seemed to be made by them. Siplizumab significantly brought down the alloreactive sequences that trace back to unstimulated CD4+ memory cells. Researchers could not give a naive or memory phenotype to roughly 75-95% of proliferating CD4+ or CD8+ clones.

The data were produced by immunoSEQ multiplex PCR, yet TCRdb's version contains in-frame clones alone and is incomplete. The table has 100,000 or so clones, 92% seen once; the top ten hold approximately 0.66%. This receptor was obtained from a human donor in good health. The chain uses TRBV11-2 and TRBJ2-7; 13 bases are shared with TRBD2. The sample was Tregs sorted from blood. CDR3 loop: CASSPRLAGGYEQYF. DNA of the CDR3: TGTGCCAGCAGCCCTCGACTAGCGGGGGGATACGAGCAGTACTTC.